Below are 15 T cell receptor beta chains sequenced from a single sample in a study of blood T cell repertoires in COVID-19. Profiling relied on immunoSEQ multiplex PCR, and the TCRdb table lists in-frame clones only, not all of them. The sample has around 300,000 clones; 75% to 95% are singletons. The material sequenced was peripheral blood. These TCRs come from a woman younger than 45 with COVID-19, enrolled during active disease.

CDR3 nucleotide sequence: TGTGCCAGTAGTATAGCACAGAACTATGGCTACACCTTC. Amino acids: CASSIAQNYGYTF. The rearrangement links TRBV19 to TRBJ1-2; D remains ambiguous. Germline loops: CDR1 LNHDA, CDR2 SQIVND (reference sequence). Trimming removed 1 base at V and 2 bases at J, with 5 bases between. The CDR3 sequence is 13 residues long.

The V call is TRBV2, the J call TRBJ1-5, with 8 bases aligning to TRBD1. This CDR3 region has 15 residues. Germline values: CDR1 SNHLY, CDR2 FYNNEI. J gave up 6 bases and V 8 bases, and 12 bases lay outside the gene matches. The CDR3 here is CASEMTGVDIQPQHF. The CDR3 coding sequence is TGTGCCAGCGAAATGACAGGGGTGGATATTCAGCCCCAGCATTTT.

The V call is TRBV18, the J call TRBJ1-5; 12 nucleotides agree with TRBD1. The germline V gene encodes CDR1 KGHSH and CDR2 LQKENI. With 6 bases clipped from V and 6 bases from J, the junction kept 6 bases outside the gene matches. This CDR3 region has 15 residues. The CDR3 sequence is CASSPGTGGGQPQHF. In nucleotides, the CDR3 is TGTGCCAGCTCCCCCGGGACAGGGGGCGGTCAGCCCCAGCATTTT.

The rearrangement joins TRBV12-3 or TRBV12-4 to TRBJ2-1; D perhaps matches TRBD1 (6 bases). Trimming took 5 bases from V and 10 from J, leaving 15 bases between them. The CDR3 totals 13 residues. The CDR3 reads CASSSTGWGEQFF. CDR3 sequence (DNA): TGTGCCAGCAGTAGCACAGGGTGGGGGGAGCAGTTCTTC.

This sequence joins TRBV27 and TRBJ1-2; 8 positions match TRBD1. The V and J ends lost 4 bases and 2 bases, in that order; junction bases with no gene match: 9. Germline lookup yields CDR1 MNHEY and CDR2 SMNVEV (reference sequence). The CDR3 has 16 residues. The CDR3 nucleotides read TGTGCCAGCAGTTCCTATGGACAGGGAGAAAACTATGGCTACACCTTC. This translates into CASSSYGQGENYGYTF.

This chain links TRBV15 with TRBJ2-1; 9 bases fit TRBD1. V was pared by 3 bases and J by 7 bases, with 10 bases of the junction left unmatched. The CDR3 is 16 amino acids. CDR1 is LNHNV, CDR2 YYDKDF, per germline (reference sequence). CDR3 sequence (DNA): TGTGCCACCAGCAGCCCGGGGACAGGGACAGGGAATGAGCAGTTCTTC. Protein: CATSSPGTGTGNEQFF.

CDR3 residues: CASSAGGQGNTGELFF. CDR3 DNA sequence: TGTGCCAGCAGTGCAGGCGGACAGGGGAACACCGGGGAGCTGTTTTTT. This chain connects TRBV6-1 to TRBJ2-2; 8 nucleotides agree with TRBD1. The CDR3 covers 16 residues. With V trimmed by 4 bases and J by 1 base, 5 bases remained unmatched. CDR1 MNHNS and CDR2 SASEGT come from the germline V gene.

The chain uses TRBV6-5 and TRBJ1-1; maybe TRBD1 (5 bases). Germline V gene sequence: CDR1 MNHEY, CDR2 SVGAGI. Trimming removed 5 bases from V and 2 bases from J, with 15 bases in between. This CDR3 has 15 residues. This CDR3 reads CASSPKGRANTEAFF. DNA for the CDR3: TGTGCCAGCAGTCCCAAGGGCAGGGCTAACACTGAAGCTTTCTTT.

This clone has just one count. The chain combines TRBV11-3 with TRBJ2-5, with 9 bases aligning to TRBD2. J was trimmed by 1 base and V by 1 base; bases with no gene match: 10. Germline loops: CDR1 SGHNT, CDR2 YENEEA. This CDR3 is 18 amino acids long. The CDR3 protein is CASSLGSRLAGTQETQYF. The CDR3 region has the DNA TGTGCCAGCAGCTTAGGATCCCGGCTAGCGGGAACCCAAGAGACCCAGTACTTC.

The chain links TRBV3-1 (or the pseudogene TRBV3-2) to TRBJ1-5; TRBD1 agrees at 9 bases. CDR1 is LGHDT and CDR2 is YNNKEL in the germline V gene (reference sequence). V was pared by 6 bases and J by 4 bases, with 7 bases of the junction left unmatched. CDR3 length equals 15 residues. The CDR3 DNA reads TGTGCCAGCAGTTACGGGACAGGGATAAATCAGCCCCAGCATTTT. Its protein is CASSYGTGINQPQHF.

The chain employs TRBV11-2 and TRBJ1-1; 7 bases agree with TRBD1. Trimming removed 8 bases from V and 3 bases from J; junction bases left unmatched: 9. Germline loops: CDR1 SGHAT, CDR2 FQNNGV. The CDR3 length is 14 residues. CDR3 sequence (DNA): TGTGCCAGCCTCCTGGTGGGACAGTACACTGAAGCTTTCTTT. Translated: CASLLVGQYTEAFF. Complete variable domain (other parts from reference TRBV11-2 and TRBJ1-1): EAGVAQSPRYKIIEKRQSVAFWCNPISGHATLYWYQQILGQGPKLLIQFQNNGVVDDSQLPKDRFSAERLKGVDSTLKIQPAKLEDSAVYLCASLLVGQYTEAFFGQGTRLTVV.

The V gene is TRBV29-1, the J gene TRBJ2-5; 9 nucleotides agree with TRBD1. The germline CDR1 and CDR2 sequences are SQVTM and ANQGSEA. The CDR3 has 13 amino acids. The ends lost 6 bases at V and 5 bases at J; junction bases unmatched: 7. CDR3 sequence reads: CSVLGTGSETQYF. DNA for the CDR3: TGCAGCGTCCTCGGGACAGGGAGCGAGACCCAGTACTTC.

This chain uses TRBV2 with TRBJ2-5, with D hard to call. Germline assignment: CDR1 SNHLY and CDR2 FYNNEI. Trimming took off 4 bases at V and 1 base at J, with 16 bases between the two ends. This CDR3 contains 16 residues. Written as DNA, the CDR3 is TGTGCCAGCAGTGTAGGAGTGAGAAGAAGCCAAGAGACCCAGTACTTC. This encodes CASSVGVRRSQETQYF.

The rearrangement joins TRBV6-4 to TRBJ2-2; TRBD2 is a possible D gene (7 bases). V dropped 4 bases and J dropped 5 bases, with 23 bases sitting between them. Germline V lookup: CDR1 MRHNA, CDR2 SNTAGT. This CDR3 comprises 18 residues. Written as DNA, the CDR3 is TGTGCCAGCAGTGCTCCTCAGGGGCGGGAGAAAAAAACCGGGGAGCTGTTTTTT. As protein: CASSAPQGREKKTGELFF.

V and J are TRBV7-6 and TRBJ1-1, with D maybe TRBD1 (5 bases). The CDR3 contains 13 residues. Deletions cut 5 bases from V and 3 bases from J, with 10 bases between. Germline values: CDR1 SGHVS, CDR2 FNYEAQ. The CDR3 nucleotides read TGTGCCAGCAGCACTTCAGGGTACACTGAAGCTTTCTTT. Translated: CASSTSGYTEAFF.